These 16 T cell receptor beta chains were sequenced from one sample in a study of blood T cell repertoires in COVID-19. Assay used: immunoSEQ multiplex PCR; TCRdb lists only in-frame clones, some missing. Of approximately 170,000 clones in the sample, 84% were seen once. Input material: peripheral blood. The receptors stem from a man aged 40-49 years who had recovered from COVID-19.

The J gene is TRBJ1-2, the V gene TRBV6-2 or TRBV6-3; D may be TRBD1 (5 bases). The CDR3 consists of 13 residues. Per the germline V gene, CDR1 is MNHEY and CDR2 is SVGEGT. V lost 4 bases and J 4 bases, leaving 10 bases between the germline ends. The CDR3 sequence: CASSSPGGYGYTF. CDR3 in DNA: TGTGCCAGCAGTTCTCCGGGGGGCTATGGCTACACCTTC.

This clone occurred once. The chain is built from TRBV11-2 and TRBJ2-1, with unresolved D. CDR3 length: 13 amino acids. Germline V gene sequence: CDR1 SGHAT, CDR2 FQNNGV. Deletions cut 5 bases from V and 8 bases from J, with 13 bases between. CDR3 sequence reads: CASSKPTGDEQFF. The DNA for the CDR3 is TGTGCCAGCAGCAAACCGACTGGCGATGAGCAGTTCTTC.

The chain uses TRBV7-2 and TRBJ1-2; tentative D call: TRBD1 (6 bases). Germline CDR1 and CDR2: SGHTA and FQGNSA. The CDR3 consists of 16 residues. V lost 2 bases and J lost 7, with 20 bases in between. CDR3 in DNA: TGTGCCAGCAGCTTATCCAATACACAGGGAAAGGCTGGCTACACCTTC. This sequence encodes CASSLSNTQGKAGYTF.

The gene calls are TRBV3-1 (or the pseudogene TRBV3-2) and TRBJ1-3; no clear D gene. This CDR3 has 17 amino acids. Deletions cut 1 base from V and 0 bases from J, with 13 bases between. Germline V gene lookup returns CDR1 LGHDT and CDR2 YNNKEL (reference sequence). This chain's CDR3 is CASSQAGLVLSGNTIYF. CDR3 coding DNA: TGTGCCAGCAGCCAAGCGGGGTTGGTCCTCTCTGGAAACACCATATATTTT.

This chain links TRBV29-1 with TRBJ2-1; D unresolved. Trimming stripped 4 bases from V and 10 bases from J, with 11 bases between. This CDR3 has 11 residues. Per the germline V gene, CDR1 is SQVTM and CDR2 is ANQGSEA. CDR3 sequence (DNA): TGCAGCGTTGTGAGTACTCCAGAGCAGTTCTTC. This codes for CSVVSTPEQFF.

The chain links TRBV30 to TRBJ1-3; D is unresolved. V shed 3 bases and J shed 2 bases, with 17 bases lying between them. Germline loops: CDR1 GTSNPN, CDR2 SVGIG (reference sequence). CDR3 length: 16 amino acids. CDR3 region: CAWSPALVSTGNTIYF. CDR3 coding DNA: TGTGCCTGGAGCCCCGCTCTCGTTAGTACTGGAAACACCATATATTTT.

The CDR3 nucleotides are TGTGCCACCAGTAAGAGAGCCTCAGGACAGGGGGCGCGTGATGAGCAGTTCTTC. The encoded protein is CATSKRASGQGARDEQFF. The chain employs TRBV24-1 and TRBJ2-1; 11 bases are shared with TRBD1. The V gene's germline CDR1 is KGHDR and CDR2 SFDVKD. CDR3 length equals 18 residues. With V trimmed by 6 bases and J by 8 bases, 17 bases remained unmatched.

V is TRBV20-1 and J is TRBJ2-1; TRBD2 is a possible D gene (7 bases). Trimming removed 4 bases from V and 15 bases from J, with 16 bases in between. Germline V gene sequence: CDR1 DFQATT, CDR2 SNEGSKA (reference sequence). The CDR3 has 11 residues. The CDR3 nucleotides read TGCAGTGCTACCGCGGGGGCCTCGCTGTTCTTC. This sequence encodes CSATAGASLFF.

The gene calls are TRBV5-8 and TRBJ2-5; 7 bases fit TRBD2. The CDR3 sequence is 13 residues long. Germline CDR1 and CDR2: SGHTS and YDEGEE. DNA for the CDR3: TGTGCTTGGGGAGGGGCTGGAAAAGAGACCCAGTACTTC. Translating it yields CAWGGAGKETQYF. Full variable domain (rest looked up from reference TRBV5-8 and TRBJ2-5): EAGVTQSPTHLIKTRGQQATLRCSPISGHTSVYWYQQALGLGLQFLLWYDEGEERNRGNFPPRFSGRQFPNYSSELNVNALELEDSALYLCAWGGAGKETQYFGPGTRLLVL.

In this sample, this clone turned up a few times. V gene TRBV28 combines with J gene TRBJ2-7; 9 bases map to TRBD1. V shed 6 bases and J 4 bases; nucleotides not matched to a gene: 7. This CDR3 has 14 amino acids. In germline, CDR1 is MDHEN, CDR2 SYDVKM. CDR3 sequence: CASRPGTGWYEQYF. CDR3 bases: TGTGCCAGCAGGCCCGGGACAGGGTGGTACGAGCAGTACTTC.

CDR3 nucleotides: TGTGCCAGCAGTAGCCCCGCTAGCGGGAGGGCCAGTGAGCAGTACTTC. The encoded protein is CASSSPASGRASEQYF. The genes are TRBV28 and TRBJ2-7; 12 bases line up with TRBD2. CDR3 length: 16 amino acids. After removal of 5 bases from V and 7 bases from J, the junction contained 12 bases not matched to a gene. Germline V gene lookup returns CDR1 MDHEN and CDR2 SYDVKM. The full variable domain, its missing parts supplied by reference TRBV28 and TRBJ2-7, is DVKVTQSSRYLVKRTGEKVFLECVQDMDHENMFWYRQDPGLGLRLIYFSYDVKMKEKGDIPEGYSVSREKKERFSLILESASTNQTSMYLCASSSPASGRASEQYFGPGTRLTVT.

The CDR3 DNA follows: TGTGCCAGCAGCCAAGATCCGGGAGCAACCTACGAGCAGTACTTC. Translation gives CASSQDPGATYEQYF. The genes are TRBV3-1 (or the pseudogene TRBV3-2) and TRBJ2-7; possibly TRBD2 for D (6 bases). CDR1 and CDR2 (germline): LGHDT, YNNKEL (reference sequence). The CDR3 runs to 15 residues. The ends were cut back, 0 bases at V and 2 bases at J, with 11 bases in the middle.

The rearrangement uses TRBV24-1 and TRBJ2-4; 9 positions match TRBD1. The germline gives CDR1 KGHDR, CDR2 SFDVKD. The ends lost 3 bases at V and 8 bases at J; junction bases unmatched: 7. This CDR3 is built from 15 residues. CDR3 region: CATSDRGQGKDIQYF. CDR3 DNA: TGTGCCACCAGTGATCGAGGACAGGGGAAGGACATTCAGTACTTC.

The V and J genes are TRBV27 and TRBJ1-5; 11 bases are shared with TRBD1. Germline V gives CDR1 MNHEY, CDR2 SMNVEV (reference sequence). The CDR3 has 15 amino acids. With V trimmed by 5 bases and J by 4 bases, 4 bases remained unmatched. DNA for the CDR3: TGTGCCAGCAGTCTCGGGACAGGGGGGAATCAGCCCCAGCATTTT. This sequence encodes CASSLGTGGNQPQHF.

The chain couples TRBV6-2 or TRBV6-3 to TRBJ1-1, with a possible D match to TRBD1 (6 bases). V lost 0 bases to trimming and J lost 5 bases, with 10 bases between them. The germline V gene has CDR1 MNHEY and CDR2 SVGEGT. The CDR3 runs 14 residues. The CDR3 here is CASSYSGGLTEAFF. The CDR3 DNA follows: TGTGCCAGCAGTTACTCTGGGGGCCTTACTGAAGCTTTCTTT.

The chain recombines TRBV28 with TRBJ1-2, with D unresolved. Germline V gene data show CDR1 as MDHEN and CDR2 as SYDVKM. V was trimmed by 3 bases and J by 6 bases, leaving 11 bases between them. This CDR3 contains 13 residues. CDR3 bases: TGTGCCAGCAGTTTTAGAGGGCTTAATGGCTACACCTTC. Translated: CASSFRGLNGYTF.